Sequencing of this TCR beta chain was carried out in a study of blood T cell repertoires in COVID-19. Study at large: Nucleic acid was either cDNA or gDNA, and it came from T cells, B-cell-depleted T cells, or PBMCs.

Trimming removed 5 bases from V and 4 bases from J, with 28 bases in between. The CDR3 is made up of 18 amino acids. CDR1 is SGHDT, CDR2 YYEEEE, per germline. Authors' processing steps: Reference gene primer amplification in the assay estimated nucleated cell counts. Generated by immunoSEQ multiplex PCR, the TCRdb table keeps only in-frame clones and is missing some. That table furnishes V, J and clone size, whereas the DNA furnished D and trimming. Of about 45,000 clones listed, about 85% are singletons. This receptor was obtained from an elderly woman with acute or convalescent COVID-19. Sequences were obtained from peripheral blood. V usage is TRBV5-6 and J usage is TRBJ2-7, with D possibly being TRBD1 (5 bases). The DNA of the CDR3 is TGTGCCAGCAGTGTAGGGGCCAGGTCTCAGAGTTGGGTGTACGAGCAGTACTTC. Encoded protein: CASSVGARSQSWVYEQYF.